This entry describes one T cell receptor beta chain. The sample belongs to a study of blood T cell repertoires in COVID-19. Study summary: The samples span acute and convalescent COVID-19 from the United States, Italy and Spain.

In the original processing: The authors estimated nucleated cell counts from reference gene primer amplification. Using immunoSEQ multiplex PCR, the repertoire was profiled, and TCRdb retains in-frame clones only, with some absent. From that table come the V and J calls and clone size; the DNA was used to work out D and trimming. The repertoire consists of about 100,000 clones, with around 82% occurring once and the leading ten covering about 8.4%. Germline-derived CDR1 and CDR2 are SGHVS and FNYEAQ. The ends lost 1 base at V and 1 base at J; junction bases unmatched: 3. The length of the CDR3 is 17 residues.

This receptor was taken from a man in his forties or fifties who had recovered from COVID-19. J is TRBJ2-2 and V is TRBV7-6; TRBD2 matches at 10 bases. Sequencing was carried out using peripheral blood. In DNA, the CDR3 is TGTGCCAGCAGCTTAGTAGCGGGGGGCCGGAACACCGGGGAGCTGTTTTTT. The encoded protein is CASSLVAGGRNTGELFF.